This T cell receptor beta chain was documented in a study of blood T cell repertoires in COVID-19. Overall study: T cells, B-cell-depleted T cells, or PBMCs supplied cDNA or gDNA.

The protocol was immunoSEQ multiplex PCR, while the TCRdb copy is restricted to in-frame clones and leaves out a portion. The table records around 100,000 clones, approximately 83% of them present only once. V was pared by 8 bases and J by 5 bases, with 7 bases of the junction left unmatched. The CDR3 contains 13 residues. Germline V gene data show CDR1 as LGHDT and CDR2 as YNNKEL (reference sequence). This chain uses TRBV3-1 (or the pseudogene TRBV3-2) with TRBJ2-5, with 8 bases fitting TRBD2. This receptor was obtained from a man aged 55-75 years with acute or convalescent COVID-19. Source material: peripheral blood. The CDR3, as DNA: TGTGCCAGCCAGCGGGGGCCGCGGGAGACCCAGTACTTC. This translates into CASQRGPRETQYF.